This is a list of T cell receptor beta chains from one sample in a study of follicular helper T cells after annual influenza vaccination. Measured with immunoSEQ multiplex PCR; TCRdb has only the in-frame clones, and not every one. The sample contains 9,500 to 12,000 clones, roughly 80% of which appear only once. The source was CXCR5+ CD38- circulating T follicular helper cells from blood, collected on the day of influenza vaccination. The receptors shown here come from an adult who received the influenza vaccine. Both conserved end residues are trimmed from each CDR3.

J | V | CDR3
TRBJ1-2 | TRBV13 | ASSSGRSANYGYT
TRBJ1-6 | TRBV11-1 | ASSLRGTGGSPLH
TRBJ1-1 | TRBV4-2 | ASSPGGVLNTEAF
TRBJ1-1 | TRBV2 | ASSRQGPSGTEAF
TRBJ2-5 | TRBV25-1 | ASEGGQGFFETQY
TRBJ2-1 | TRBV6-5 | ASSYSQGRSDEQF
TRBJ2-3 | TRBV30 | AWSVQADTQY
TRBJ1-5 | TRBV11-1 | ASSLAQNQPQH
TRBJ1-2 | TRBV5-4 | ASSLDGGDGHYGYT
TRBJ2-7 | TRBV5-6 | ASSLGTARYEQY
TRBJ2-2 | TRBV19 | ASLGWNTGELF
TRBJ1-2 | TRBV6-6 | ASSAGGYGYT
TRBJ2-2 | TRBV30 | ARGQTGLNTGELF
TRBJ1-5 | TRBV19 | ASNPQGRPNQPQH
TRBJ1-1 | TRBV19 | ASSGGQGYSEAF
TRBJ2-7 | TRBV6-1 | ASSVRGGDSSYEQY
TRBJ2-2 | TRBV30 | AWSLQRGTNTGELF
TRBJ1-6 | TRBV6-1 | ASSVLVASYNSPLH